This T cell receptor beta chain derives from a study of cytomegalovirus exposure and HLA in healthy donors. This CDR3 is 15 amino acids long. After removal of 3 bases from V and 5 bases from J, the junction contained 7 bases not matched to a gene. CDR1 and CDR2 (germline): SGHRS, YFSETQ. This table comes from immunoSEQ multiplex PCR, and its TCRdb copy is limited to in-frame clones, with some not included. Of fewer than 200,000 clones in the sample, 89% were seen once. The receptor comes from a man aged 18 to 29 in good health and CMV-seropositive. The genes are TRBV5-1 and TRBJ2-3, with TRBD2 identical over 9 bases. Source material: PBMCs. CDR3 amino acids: CASSSGGRALDTQYF. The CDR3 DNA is TGCGCCAGCAGCTCAGGCGGGAGGGCCTTAGATACGCAGTATTTT.